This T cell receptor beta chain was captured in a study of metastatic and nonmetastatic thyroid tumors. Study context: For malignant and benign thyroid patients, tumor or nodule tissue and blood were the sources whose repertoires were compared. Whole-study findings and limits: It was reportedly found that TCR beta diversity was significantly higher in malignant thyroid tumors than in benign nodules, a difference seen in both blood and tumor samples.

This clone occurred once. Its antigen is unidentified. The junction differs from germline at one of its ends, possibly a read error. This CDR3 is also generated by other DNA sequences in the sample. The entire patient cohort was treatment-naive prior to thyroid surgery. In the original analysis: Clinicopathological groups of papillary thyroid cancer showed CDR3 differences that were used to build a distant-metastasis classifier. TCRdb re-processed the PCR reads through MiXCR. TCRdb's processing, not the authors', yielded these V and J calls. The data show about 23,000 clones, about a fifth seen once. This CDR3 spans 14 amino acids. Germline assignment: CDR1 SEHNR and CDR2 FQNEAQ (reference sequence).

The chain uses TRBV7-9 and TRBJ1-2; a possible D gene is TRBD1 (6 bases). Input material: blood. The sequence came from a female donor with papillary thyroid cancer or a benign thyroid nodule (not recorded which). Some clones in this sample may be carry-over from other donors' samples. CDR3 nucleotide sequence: TGTGCCAGCAGCGAACCTACTGACGAACAGGGCTACACATTC. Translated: CASSEPTDEQGYTF.